The 26 T cell receptor beta chains below come from one sample, sequenced in a study of blood T cell repertoires in COVID-19. The assay was immunoSEQ multiplex PCR, and TCRdb's table has in-frame clones only and misses some. The profile shows under 500,000 clones, 80% to 90% of them singletons. Sequencing was carried out using PBMCs or T cells enriched from blood (not recorded which). Receptors originate from a man under 40 who had recovered from COVID-19.

The rearrangement uses TRBV6-1 and TRBJ2-7, with 8 bases aligning to TRBD1. This CDR3 has 16 residues. Germline values: CDR1 MNHNS, CDR2 SASEGT. The J segment lost 0 bases and the V segment lost 0 bases, leaving 4 bases of the junction unmatched. CDR3 sequence (DNA): TGTGCCAGCAGTGAAGCGCCGGACAGGGCCTCCTACGAGCAGTACTTC. This gives the protein CASSEAPDRASYEQYF.

The V gene is TRBV5-4, the J gene TRBJ2-1, with D perhaps matching TRBD2 (6 bases). Germline-derived CDR1 and CDR2 are SGHNT and YYREEE (reference sequence). With 4 bases removed from V and 0 bases from J, the gap between germline ends came to 20 bases. The CDR3 has 18 amino acids. The chain's CDR3 is CASSPIAPSASSYNEQFF. CDR3 nucleotides: TGTGCCAGCAGCCCAATCGCCCCTAGCGCAAGCTCCTACAATGAGCAGTTCTTC.

In the case of this clone: Other DNA sequences in the sample encode the same CDR3. The chain uses TRBV11-2 and TRBJ2-3; 13 nucleotides line up with TRBD2. CDR1 SGHAT and CDR2 FQNNGV come from the germline V gene. V lost 4 bases, J lost 6 bases, and 4 bases stayed unmatched. This CDR3 contains 15 residues. The CDR3 loop is CASSSGLAGVDTQYF. In nucleotides, the CDR3 is TGTGCCAGCAGCTCCGGACTAGCGGGAGTGGATACGCAGTATTTT.

This chain connects TRBV2 to TRBJ2-1, with TRBD2 identical over 11 bases. Per the germline V gene, CDR1 is SNHLY and CDR2 is FYNNEI. J was trimmed by 6 bases and V by 8 bases; bases with no gene match: 6. The CDR3 extends over 14 amino acids. The CDR3 reads CASRGLAESNEQFF. The CDR3 coding sequence is TGTGCCAGCCGGGGACTAGCGGAGAGCAATGAGCAGTTCTTC.

The chain recombines TRBV18 with TRBJ2-5; 11 bases fit TRBD2. Germline lookup yields CDR1 KGHSH and CDR2 LQKENI. CDR3 length: 16 residues. V dropped 3 bases and J dropped 3; count of bases not matched to a gene: 6. This CDR3 is CASSPSPLAGEETQYF. The DNA of the CDR3 is TGTGCCAGCTCACCGTCTCCACTAGCGGGAGAAGAGACCCAGTACTTC.

The chain recombines TRBV7-6 with TRBJ2-3; a possible D gene is TRBD2 (6 bases). Germline V lookup: CDR1 SGHVS, CDR2 FNYEAQ. This CDR3 comprises 13 residues. The ends were cut back, 6 bases at V and 1 base at J, with 8 bases in the middle. Written as DNA, the CDR3 is TGTGCCAGCAGGGCTAGCGGCACAGATACGCAGTATTTT. Translated, it gives CASRASGTDTQYF.

The rearrangement links TRBV2 to TRBJ1-5, with D maybe TRBD1 (6 bases). The CDR3 runs to 14 residues. The germline V gene has CDR1 SNHLY and CDR2 FYNNEI. V was trimmed by 5 bases and J by 4 bases, leaving 12 bases between them. The CDR3 DNA sequence: TGTGCCAGCAGTTTTGACAGGTTTAATCAGCCCCAGCATTTT. It specifies CASSFDRFNQPQHF.

Comment on this clone: One junction end does not reproduce the germline sequence, and a read error may be involved. The rearrangement joins TRBV3-1 (or the pseudogene TRBV3-2) to TRBJ1-6; no clear D. The germline CDR1 and CDR2 sequences are LGHDT and YNNKEL (reference sequence). The CDR3 consists of 17 residues. This CDR3 reads CASTQGQRESYNSPLHF. Written as DNA, the CDR3 is TGTGCCAGCACCCAAGGGCAGAGGGAGTCCTATAATTCACCCCTCCACTTT.

This clone has a single count. The chain couples TRBV28 to TRBJ2-3; 7 bases align to TRBD1. J lost 2 bases, V lost 4 bases, and 6 bases had no gene match. CDR1 and CDR2 from the germline V gene are MDHEN and SYDVKM. This CDR3 has 15 amino acids. The CDR3 loop is CASSSTGIDTDTQYF. DNA for the CDR3: TGTGCCAGCAGTTCGACAGGGATAGACACAGATACGCAGTATTTT.

This chain joins TRBV3-1 (or the pseudogene TRBV3-2) and TRBJ2-2; TRBD2 matches at 10 bases. With 2 bases clipped from V and 4 bases from J, the junction kept 4 bases outside the gene matches. This CDR3 comprises 16 residues. CDR1 and CDR2 (germline): LGHDT, YNNKEL (reference sequence). DNA of the CDR3: TGTGCCAGCAGCCAACCTAGCGGGAGAGGCACCGGGGAGCTGTTTTTT. This sequence encodes CASSQPSGRGTGELFF.

The V gene is TRBV27, the J gene TRBJ1-6, with TRBD1 matching 8 bases. The CDR3 length is 14 residues. Unmatched junction bases numbered 5, after V lost 5 bases and J lost 8 bases. CDR1 and CDR2 from the germline V gene are MNHEY and SMNVEV (reference sequence). CDR3: CASSPWTGYSPLHF. As DNA, the CDR3 is TGTGCCAGCAGTCCGTGGACAGGGTATTCACCCCTCCACTTT.

The rearrangement joins TRBV20-1 to TRBJ2-7; TRBD1 is a possible D gene (6 bases). The CDR3 is 10 residues long. The V and J ends lost 2 bases and 7 bases respectively, with 6 bases between them. Germline CDR1 is DFQATT and CDR2 is SNEGSKA (reference sequence). The CDR3 loop reads CSARQGEQYF. CDR3 nucleotide sequence: TGCAGTGCTAGACAGGGGGAGCAGTACTTC.

J is TRBJ2-3 and V is TRBV19, with D perhaps matching TRBD2 (6 bases). From germline, CDR1 is LNHDA and CDR2 SQIVND (reference sequence). CDR3 size: 13 residues. The ends were cut back, 3 bases at V and 10 bases at J, with 14 bases in the middle. The CDR3 reads CASSMMDASAQYF. The CDR3 bases are TGTGCCAGTAGTATGATGGATGCTAGCGCGCAGTATTTT. Supplemented by reference TRBV19 and TRBJ2-3, the full variable domain reads DGGITQSPKYLFRKEGQNVTLSCEQNLNHDAMYWYRQDPGQGLRLIYYSQIVNDFQKGDIAEGYSVSREKKESFPLTVTSAQKNPTAFYLCASSMMDASAQYFGPGTRLTVL.

V usage is TRBV11-2 and J usage is TRBJ2-2; TRBD2 matches at 8 bases. The junction had 9 bases not matched to a gene; V was cut back by 4 bases and J by 2 bases. CDR3 length: 17 amino acids. Germline CDR1 is SGHAT and CDR2 is FQNNGV. DNA of the CDR3: TGTGCCAGCAGCTCGATTAGACTAGCGCCAAACACCGGGGAGCTGTTTTTT. Its protein is CASSSIRLAPNTGELFF.

This sequence joins TRBV6-5 and TRBJ2-3; perhaps TRBD1 as D (7 bases). Between the trimmed V and J ends, which lost 10 bases and 3 bases, there was a span of 20 bases. This CDR3 has 15 amino acids. Germline V gene sequence: CDR1 MNHEY, CDR2 SVGAGI. In DNA, the CDR3 is TGTGCCACCACGACAGGGATCGGGGGAACAGATACGCAGTATTTT. Protein: CATTTGIGGTDTQYF.

The chain recombines TRBV5-8 with TRBJ1-2, with TRBD1 matching over 9 bases. Germline assignment: CDR1 SGHTS and CDR2 YDEGEE. The J segment lost 2 bases and the V segment lost 9 bases, leaving 11 bases of the junction unmatched. This CDR3 region has 15 residues. CDR3 DNA sequence: TGTGCCACCCGCCCCCGGGACAGGGACAACTATGGCTACACCTTC. Residues: CATRPRDRDNYGYTF.

This clone came up once. The CDR3 loop reads CASSPTRGVGITGELFF. The CDR3 DNA follows: TGCGCCAGCAGCCCTACACGGGGAGTAGGTATAACCGGGGAGCTGTTTTTT. This chain uses TRBV4-1 with TRBJ2-2, with a tentative D call TRBD2 (5 bases). CDR3 length equals 17 residues. Trimming stripped 4 bases from V and 5 bases from J, with 20 bases between. The V gene's germline CDR1 is MGHRA and CDR2 YSYEKL.

The chain combines TRBV30 with TRBJ2-5, with TRBD1 identical over 7 bases. Per the germline V gene, CDR1 is GTSNPN and CDR2 is SVGIG (reference sequence). This CDR3 contains 12 residues. J was trimmed by 4 bases and V by 5 bases; bases with no gene match: 4. The CDR3 protein is CAWATGVETQYF. The CDR3 DNA sequence: TGTGCCTGGGCTACAGGGGTAGAGACCCAGTACTTC.

V and J are TRBV12-5 and TRBJ2-1, with 13 positions matching TRBD2. Per germline, CDR1 LGHNT and CDR2 FRNRAP. Unmatched junction bases numbered 7, after V lost 5 bases and J lost 9 bases. This CDR3 is 15 amino acids long. The CDR3 nucleotides are TGTGCTAGTGGTCCCGGACTAGCGGGGGATGTTGAGCAGTTCTTC. This sequence encodes CASGPGLAGDVEQFF.

The chain couples TRBV3-1 (or the pseudogene TRBV3-2) to TRBJ2-3, with 7 nucleotides matching TRBD2. Trimming removed 5 bases from V and 2 bases from J; junction bases left unmatched: 10. Germline V lookup: CDR1 LGHDT, CDR2 YNNKEL (reference sequence). The CDR3 is made up of 16 amino acids. The CDR3 reads CASSDPGLWDTDTQYF. The CDR3 coding sequence is TGTGCCAGCAGCGACCCGGGACTATGGGACACAGATACGCAGTATTTT.

V usage is TRBV18 and J usage is TRBJ1-2; D gene unclear. Germline assignment: CDR1 KGHSH and CDR2 LQKENI. The V and J ends lost 2 bases and 3 bases respectively, with 10 bases between them. The CDR3 is 14 amino acids. As DNA, the CDR3 is TGTGCCAGCTCACCAGGAGGGATGGACTATGGCTACACCTTC. The encoded protein is CASSPGGMDYGYTF.

This sequence joins TRBV28 and TRBJ1-4; D perhaps matches TRBD1 (5 bases). Germline values: CDR1 MDHEN, CDR2 SYDVKM. This CDR3 is built from 15 residues. Trimming took 6 bases from V and 0 from J, leaving 11 bases between them. The DNA of the CDR3 is TGTGCCAGCAGCCAAGAGACAGCAACTAATGAAAAACTGTTTTTT. It specifies CASSQETATNEKLFF.

The rearrangement joins TRBV7-8 to TRBJ1-2; D call uncertain. Germline V gives CDR1 SGHVS, CDR2 FQNEAQ. This CDR3 has 16 residues. Trimming took off 5 bases at V and 3 bases at J, with 19 bases between the two ends. The CDR3 bases are TGTGCCAGCAGCACATCCCTGGGAGGAGGATACTATGGCTACACCTTC. This encodes CASSTSLGGGYYGYTF.

V is TRBV12-1 and J is TRBJ2-4; the table's D gene call, TRBD2, was not cross checked with the DNA. TRBV12-1 counts as a pseudogene. The CDR3 length is 15 residues. The CDR3 region is CASSQTREGKNIQYF. CDR3 nucleotides: TGTGCCAGCAGCCAAACCAGGGAGGGTAAAAACATTCAGTACTTC.

The chain employs TRBV24-1 and TRBJ2-1; 7 bases align to TRBD2. With V trimmed by 4 bases and J by 13 bases, 6 bases remained unmatched. CDR3 length: 12 residues. CDR1 is KGHDR, CDR2 SFDVKD, per germline. The CDR3 spells CATSDREGSQFF. The DNA of the CDR3 is TGTGCCACCAGTGACAGGGAGGGAAGCCAGTTCTTC.

V is TRBV2 and J is TRBJ2-1, with 7 bases that match TRBD1. Germline lookup yields CDR1 SNHLY and CDR2 FYNNEI. The CDR3 length is 16 residues. J lost 6 bases, V lost 3 bases, and 11 bases had no gene match. CDR3 residues: CASSDEGAALLNEQFF. The CDR3 DNA is TGTGCCAGCAGTGATGAGGGGGCCGCGTTGCTCAATGAGCAGTTCTTC.